The 31 T cell receptor beta chains reported below all come from one sample, sequenced in a study of blood T cell repertoires in COVID-19. This table comes from immunoSEQ multiplex PCR, and its TCRdb copy is limited to in-frame clones, with some not included. The table has 140,000 to 150,000 clones, about 83% seen once. The sequenced sample was PBMCs or T cells enriched from blood (not recorded which). Receptors originate from a woman between 45 and 65 years old with acute COVID-19.

The gene calls are TRBV4-2 and TRBJ2-5, with 15 bases identical to TRBD2. Germline lookup yields CDR1 LGHNA and CDR2 YNFKEQ. V was pared by 4 bases and J by 2 bases, with 5 bases of the junction left unmatched. There are 17 residues in the CDR3. The CDR3 DNA reads as TGTGCCAGCAGCCTCGGACTAGCGGGAGGGGGGCAAGAGACCCAGTACTTC. Protein product: CASSLGLAGGGQETQYF.

This clone showed up just once. This sequence joins TRBV7-2 and TRBJ2-3, with 12 bases lining up with TRBD2. CDR3 length: 17 amino acids. V was clipped by 7 bases and J by 0 bases; unmatched bases: 8. Per germline, CDR1 SGHTA and CDR2 FQGNSA. The CDR3 region has the DNA TGTGCCAGCATCCAAGGGGGGACTAGCGGGAGCACAGATACGCAGTATTTT. Its protein is CASIQGGTSGSTDTQYF. Together with reference TRBV7-2 and TRBJ2-3, the CDR3 gives the full variable domain: GAGVSQSPSNKVTEKGKDVELRCDPISGHTALYWYRQSLGQGLEFLIYFQGNSAPDKSGLPSDRFSAERTGGSVSTLTIQRTQQEDSAVYLCASIQGGTSGSTDTQYFGPGTRLTVL.

This chain connects TRBV5-1 to TRBJ1-2; 9 nucleotides align to TRBD1. CDR1 SGHRS and CDR2 YFSETQ come from the germline V gene. The J segment lost 7 bases and the V segment lost 6 bases, leaving 10 bases of the junction unmatched. This CDR3 spans 14 amino acids. The CDR3 bases are TGCGCCAGCAACACCGGGACAGGGAACCGTGGCTACACCTTC. It is translated as CASNTGTGNRGYTF. Drawing the rest from reference TRBV5-1 and TRBJ1-2, the complete variable domain is KAGVTQTPRYLIKTRGQQVTLSCSPISGHRSVSWYQQTPGQGLQFLFEYFSETQRNKGNFPGRFSGRQFSNSRSEMNVSTLELGDSALYLCASNTGTGNRGYTFGSGTRLTVV.

The J gene is TRBJ2-5, the V gene TRBV5-1, with TRBD1 as a possible D gene (5 bases). Trimming took off 2 bases at V and 1 base at J, with 9 bases between the two ends. This CDR3 spans 14 amino acids. Germline CDR1 SGHRS, CDR2 YFSETQ. CDR3 nucleotides: TGCGCCAGCAGCTTAGGTAGGGGCCAAGAGACCCAGTACTTC. Translated, it gives CASSLGRGQETQYF.

This clone has only one observation. The V call is TRBV19, the J call TRBJ2-2; D possibly corresponds to TRBD2 (5 bases). CDR1 is LNHDA, CDR2 SQIVND, per germline (reference sequence). Trimming stripped 5 bases from V and 2 bases from J, with 15 bases between. The CDR3 is 16 amino acids. The CDR3 reads CASSLREELNTGELFF. DNA for the CDR3: TGTGCCAGTAGTCTCCGGGAAGAACTAAACACCGGGGAGCTGTTTTTT.

This sequence joins TRBV10-3 and TRBJ1-1; weak D call: TRBD1 (6 bases). V gave up 6 bases and J gave up 8 bases, with 13 bases separating them. CDR1 and CDR2 from the germline V gene are ENHRY and SYGVKD. The CDR3 consists of 12 residues. CDR3 protein: CAISALDREAFF. CDR3 in DNA: TGTGCCATCAGCGCTTTAGACAGGGAAGCTTTCTTT.

The chain combines TRBV5-1 with TRBJ2-7, with TRBD2 as a possible D gene (5 bases). Trimming cost V 4 bases and J 3 bases, with 14 bases left between them. Germline CDR1 SGHRS, CDR2 YFSETQ. This CDR3 contains 14 residues. In nucleotides, the CDR3 is TGCGCCAGCAGCACGTGGGCGGGTAGCTACGAGCAGTACTTC. The encoded protein is CASSTWAGSYEQYF.

The chain carries TRBV6-1 and TRBJ1-3; 7 positions match TRBD1. The trim removed 3 bases at V and 3 bases at J, leaving 5 bases unmatched. Germline CDR1 MNHNS, CDR2 SASEGT. CDR3 length equals 15 residues. CDR3 in DNA: TGTGCCAGCAGTGAGACAGGGTTTGGTGGAAACACCATATATTTT. It translates to CASSETGFGGNTIYF.

This chain links TRBV4-2 with TRBJ2-6, with 11 nucleotides matching TRBD1. Germline CDR1 is LGHNA and CDR2 is YNFKEQ. This CDR3 is 18 amino acids long. Losses at the gene ends were 1 base for V and 0 bases for J; bases not matched to a gene: 2. CDR3 DNA sequence: TGTGCCAGCAGCCAAGCGGGACAGGGGGGCTCTGGGGCCAACGTCCTGACTTTC. Translation: CASSQAGQGGSGANVLTF.

The chain combines TRBV28 with TRBJ1-1, with TRBD1 matching 7 bases. The CDR3 extends over 14 amino acids. V shed 6 bases, J shed 1 base, and the junction held 5 bases outside the gene matches. The V gene's germline CDR1 is MDHEN and CDR2 SYDVKM. The CDR3 nucleotides are TGTGCCAGCAGCACAGGGGTCCCGAACACTGAAGCTTTCTTT. Residues: CASSTGVPNTEAFF.

The chain carries TRBV25-1 and TRBJ1-4; 7 bases are shared with TRBD1. Trimming removed 6 bases from V and 6 bases from J; junction bases left unmatched: 10. Germline assignment: CDR1 MGHDK and CDR2 SYGVNS. This CDR3 contains 15 residues. The CDR3 region is CASRDRDSVYEKLFF. The CDR3 DNA is TGTGCCAGCAGAGACAGGGACAGCGTCTATGAAAAACTGTTTTTT.

The V gene is TRBV15, the J gene TRBJ2-1, with D tentatively TRBD2 (6 bases). Trimming shortened V by 0 bases and J by 6 bases, and 12 bases separated the two germline ends. This CDR3 region has 15 residues. From germline, CDR1 is LNHNV and CDR2 YYDKDF (reference sequence). As DNA, the CDR3 is TGTGCCACCAGCAGAGAGAACGGGAGAATCAATGAGCAGTTCTTC. Translating it yields CATSRENGRINEQFF.

This clone was recorded once. The chain has TRBV20-1 and TRBJ2-3, with 7 nucleotides matching TRBD2. From germline, CDR1 is DFQATT and CDR2 SNEGSKA (reference sequence). The V and J ends lost 6 bases and 1 base, in that order; junction bases with no gene match: 10. This CDR3 is built from 15 residues. The CDR3 protein is CSASPVAGGTDTQYF. Written as DNA, the CDR3 is TGCAGTGCCAGTCCGGTCGCGGGAGGCACAGATACGCAGTATTTT.

This rearrangement joins TRBV12-2 to TRBJ2-2; the table names TRBD2, a call not compared with the DNA. TRBV12-2 is assigned pseudogene status. The CDR3 covers 17 residues. CDR3 region: CASRLIRSGDNTGELFF. The CDR3 DNA is TGTGCAAGTCGCTTAATCCGTAGCGGGGATAACACCGGGGAGCTGTTTTTT.

J is TRBJ1-5 and V is TRBV19; D is ambiguous. In germline, CDR1 is LNHDA, CDR2 SQIVND (reference sequence). The CDR3 is made up of 15 amino acids. Trimming removed 8 bases from V and 1 base from J, with 15 bases in between. The CDR3 reads CASLWSGRSNQPQHF. CDR3 in DNA: TGTGCCAGTCTTTGGAGTGGGAGGAGCAATCAGCCCCAGCATTTT.

J is TRBJ2-3 and V is TRBV10-3; D possibly corresponds to TRBD1 (5 bases). Germline V lookup: CDR1 ENHRY, CDR2 SYGVKD. V shed 2 bases and J shed 6 bases, with 12 bases lying between them. There are 14 residues in the CDR3. The CDR3 loop is CAISEGAAGDTQYF. DNA of the CDR3: TGTGCCATCAGTGAGGGGGCGGCTGGGGATACGCAGTATTTT.

Here the CDR3 reads CASSYSGRAYEQYF. CDR3 coding DNA: TGTGCCAGCAGCTATAGCGGGAGGGCCTACGAGCAGTACTTC. The chain joins TRBV11-2 to TRBJ2-7; TRBD2 matches 11 bases. This CDR3 spans 14 amino acids. The J segment lost 2 bases and the V segment lost 4 bases, leaving 1 base of the junction unmatched. From germline, CDR1 is SGHAT and CDR2 FQNNGV.

The chain uses TRBV5-1 and TRBJ2-1, with TRBD2 identical over 13 bases. Germline V gene sequence: CDR1 SGHRS, CDR2 YFSETQ. The CDR3 has 15 amino acids. Germline trimming cut 2 bases from V and 10 bases from J; bases unmatched to any gene: 6. CDR3 region: CASSLTSGRAVEQFF. Here the CDR3 DNA reads TGCGCCAGCAGCTTAACTAGCGGGAGGGCCGTAGAGCAGTTCTTC.

V gene TRBV7-7 combines with J gene TRBJ2-2; D gene ambiguous. Looked up from germline, CDR1 is SSHAT and CDR2 is FNYEAQ (reference sequence). The CDR3 is 17 residues long. V was cut by 3 bases and J by 4 bases, with 18 bases left in between. Written as DNA, the CDR3 is TGTGCCAGCAGCTTTAGCTCAGTGGCTGACGTCACCGGGGAGCTGTTTTTT. Its translation: CASSFSSVADVTGELFF.

The rearrangement uses TRBV7-9 and TRBJ1-1; 8 bases fit TRBD1. Germline trimming cut 5 bases from V and 5 bases from J; bases unmatched to any gene: 7. Germline V CDR1 and CDR2: SEHNR, FQNEAQ (reference sequence). The CDR3 runs 14 residues. In DNA form, the CDR3 reads TGTGCCAGCAGCGCCCGACAGGGGCGGACTGAAGCTTTCTTT. Translation gives CASSARQGRTEAFF.

The chain is built from TRBV20-1 and TRBJ2-1; TRBD2 is a possible D gene (6 bases). Per germline, CDR1 DFQATT and CDR2 SNEGSKA (reference sequence). CDR3 size: 11 residues. With 5 bases removed from V and 12 bases from J, the gap between germline ends came to 14 bases. CDR3 sequence (DNA): TGCAGTGCTTCGCGGGGCCGCGGGCAGTTCTTC. Translated, it gives CSASRGRGQFF.

DNA of the CDR3: TGTGCCAGCAGTCCCCTGACAGATTACACTGAAGCTTTCTTT. This encodes CASSPLTDYTEAFF. The V and J genes are TRBV6-2 or TRBV6-3 and TRBJ1-1; possibly TRBD1 for D (5 bases). Looked up from germline, CDR1 is MNHEY and CDR2 is SVGEGT. Trimming left V 5 bases short and J 3 bases short, with 13 bases between. The CDR3 is 14 amino acids.

The chain couples TRBV3-1 (or the pseudogene TRBV3-2) to TRBJ1-1, with unresolved D. The CDR3 runs 16 residues. Germline CDR1 is LGHDT and CDR2 is YNNKEL (reference sequence). The V end was cut by 3 bases, the J end by 0 bases, with 14 bases between. Written as DNA, the CDR3 is TGTGCCAGCAGCCAGCTGGGTGGCGGATTGAACACTGAAGCTTTCTTT. This codes for CASSQLGGGLNTEAFF.

This chain joins TRBV7-9 and TRBJ2-5; D may be TRBD2 (5 bases). The CDR3 has 16 amino acids. Germline V lookup: CDR1 SEHNR, CDR2 FQNEAQ (reference sequence). V was shortened by 0 bases and J by 2 bases, with 13 bases between the two germline ends. The CDR3 nucleotides are TGTGCCAGCAGCTTAGCGGACCTCCGGGGACAAGAGACCCAGTACTTC. Translation gives CASSLADLRGQETQYF.

This chain connects TRBV5-6 to TRBJ1-4, with 11 bases aligning to TRBD1. Trimming removed 3 bases from V and 2 bases from J; junction bases left unmatched: 6. The CDR3 is made up of 17 amino acids. Germline loops: CDR1 SGHDT, CDR2 YYEEEE. CDR3 DNA sequence: TGTGCCAGCAGCTGGACAGGGGGCGCAAGGACTAATGAAAAACTGTTTTTT. Encoded protein: CASSWTGGARTNEKLFF.

This clone is a singleton in its sample. The V call is TRBV19, the J call TRBJ2-1, with D uncertain. The length of the CDR3 is 14 residues. CDR1 LNHDA and CDR2 SQIVND come from the germline V gene (reference sequence). V gave up 7 bases and J gave up 8 bases, with 18 bases separating them. In DNA, the CDR3 is TGTGCCAGTATGTCGCCCGCCCGGTCCGATGAGCAGTTCTTC. Translating gives CASMSPARSDEQFF.

This clone was seen a few times. The chain has TRBV27 and TRBJ1-1; maybe TRBD1 (6 bases). Germline V CDR1 and CDR2: MNHEY, SMNVEV (reference sequence). This CDR3 has 15 amino acids. The V gene lost 4 bases and the J gene lost 5 bases, with 17 bases spanning the gap. The CDR3 region has the DNA TGTGCCAGCAGTTCCCGTGGGGGCTTGGGGACTGAAGCTTTCTTT. It codes for CASSSRGGLGTEAFF.

J is TRBJ1-3 and V is TRBV6-5, with TRBD1 identical over 8 bases. The CDR3 is 13 residues long. The junction had 4 bases not matched to a gene; V was cut back by 10 bases and J by 2 bases. CDR1 is MNHEY, CDR2 SVGAGI, per germline. The CDR3 spells CATRTGPGNTIYF. The CDR3 DNA reads TGTGCCACCCGGACAGGGCCTGGAAACACCATATATTTT.

The chain has TRBV19 and TRBJ2-3, with 7 bases aligning to TRBD2. This CDR3 spans 14 amino acids. V shed 4 bases, J shed 2 bases, and the junction held 3 bases outside the gene matches. CDR1 is LNHDA, CDR2 SQIVND, per germline (reference sequence). In nucleotides, the CDR3 is TGTGCCAGTAGTAGGGAGGGCCTCACAGATACGCAGTATTTT. Translation gives CASSREGLTDTQYF.

Only one count was recorded for this clone. This rearrangement joins TRBV7-2 to TRBJ2-7; 10 nucleotides align to TRBD1. Germline V gene data show CDR1 as SGHTA and CDR2 as FQGNSA. V was clipped by 5 bases and J by 5 bases; unmatched bases: 9. CDR3 length: 15 amino acids. Written as DNA, the CDR3 is TGTGCCAGCAGCACTCCGGGACAGGGGACCGACGAGCAGTACTTC. Its protein product is CASSTPGQGTDEQYF. Full variable domain (outside the CDR3, taken from reference TRBV7-2 and TRBJ2-7): GAGVSQSPSNKVTEKGKDVELRCDPISGHTALYWYRQSLGQGLEFLIYFQGNSAPDKSGLPSDRFSAERTGGSVSTLTIQRTQQEDSAVYLCASSTPGQGTDEQYFGPGTRLTVT.

The chain links TRBV2 to TRBJ1-5, with 8 nucleotides matching TRBD1. Germline V lookup: CDR1 SNHLY, CDR2 FYNNEI. V lost 7 bases, J lost 4 bases, and 3 bases stayed unmatched. The CDR3 contains 13 residues. CDR3 bases: TGTGCCAGCAAGCGACAGGGGAATCAGCCCCAGCATTTT. Amino acids: CASKRQGNQPQHF.